This TCR beta chain was observed in a study of response to subunit inactivated influenza vaccine. On this clonotype itself: Its antigen is as yet unknown.

TCRdb reprocessed the RT-PCR reads with MiXCR, giving one entry per CDR3 protein. The repertoire holds 280,000 or so distinct CDR3 sequences, with around a fifth as singletons. V was pared by 5 bases and J by 2 bases, with 7 bases of the junction left unmatched. The CDR3 loop spans 15 amino acids. Germline CDR1 reads SEHNR; CDR2 reads FQNEAQ (reference sequence). Study-wide results and limits: Authors suggested each seasonal influenza vaccination recruits few new T cells.

The sequence derives from a man aged 45-69 years who received an inactivated influenza vaccine. The chain combines TRBV7-9 with TRBJ1-1, with 8 bases that match TRBD1. Sequenced material: PBMCs from blood, taken 21 months after vaccination. CDR3 nucleotides: TGTGCCAGCAGCCCCCATGACAGGGGCAACACTGAAGCTTTCTTT. Its protein is CASSPHDRGNTEAFF.